What follows are 7 T cell receptor beta chains derived from one specimen sequenced in a study of blood T cell repertoires in COVID-19. The method was immunoSEQ multiplex PCR; TCRdb's version includes in-frame clones alone and lacks a portion of them. This table holds 170,000 or so clones, about 86% found once. Input material: peripheral blood. The receptors come from a man aged 50-60 years with active or convalescent COVID-19.

CDR3 coding DNA: TGTGCCAGCAGGGCTAGCAGGCAAGAGACCCAGTACTTC. Translation: CASRASRQETQYF. The chain carries TRBV12-3 or TRBV12-4 and TRBJ2-5; maybe TRBD2 (5 bases). Between the trimmed V and J ends, which lost 6 bases and 2 bases, there was a span of 10 bases. The CDR3 has 13 amino acids.

Notes on this clone: The sample contains more than one DNA sequence encoding this CDR3. The rearrangement uses TRBV7-2 and TRBJ2-5, with 9 bases matching TRBD2. The V gene's germline CDR1 is SGHTA and CDR2 FQGNSA. The V gene end was trimmed by 0 bases and the J gene end by 1 base; junction bases not matched to a gene: 3. The CDR3 contains 16 residues. In DNA form, the CDR3 reads TGTGCCAGCAGCTTAGCTCTAGCGGGGCCCCAAGAGACCCAGTACTTC. Translation gives CASSLALAGPQETQYF.

The chain uses TRBV30 and TRBJ1-1; D unclear. Germline values: CDR1 GTSNPN, CDR2 SVGIG (reference sequence). Trimming cost V 0 bases and J 7 bases, with 12 bases left between them. This CDR3 is 13 amino acids long. Here the CDR3 reads CAWSVAPVIEAFF. Here the CDR3 DNA reads TGTGCCTGGAGTGTAGCCCCGGTGATTGAAGCTTTCTTT.

V and J are TRBV30 and TRBJ2-5, with 9 bases identical to TRBD2. CDR1 and CDR2 (germline): GTSNPN, SVGIG (reference sequence). Trimming cost V 3 bases and J 8 bases; bases outside gene matches: 7. The CDR3 extends over 13 amino acids. Written as DNA, the CDR3 is TGTGCCTGGAGAGTAGGCGGGGGGGGAACCCAGTACTTC. Protein sequence: CAWRVGGGGTQYF.

This chain joins TRBV10-1 and TRBJ2-1; 12 bases line up with TRBD2. V lost 9 bases to trimming and J lost 8 bases; unmatched junction nucleotides: 8. The CDR3 sequence is 14 residues long. Germline V CDR1 and CDR2: WNHNN, SYGVQD (reference sequence). The CDR3 reads CASSPGLAGYEQFF. The DNA for the CDR3 is TGCGCCAGTTCCCCGGGACTAGCGGGCTATGAGCAGTTCTTC.

CDR3 sequence: CASSETGGLDYEQYF. DNA of the CDR3: TGTGCCAGCAGTGAAACAGGGGGACTTGATTACGAGCAGTACTTC. The rearrangement uses TRBV6-1 and TRBJ2-7, with 8 bases identical to TRBD1. The CDR3 runs to 15 residues. Germline assignment: CDR1 MNHNS and CDR2 SASEGT. Trimming cost V 2 bases and J 4 bases; bases outside gene matches: 7.

The V and J genes are TRBV2 and TRBJ2-5; TRBD2 might be the D (6 bases). Germline CDR1 is SNHLY and CDR2 is FYNNEI. V lost 4 bases to trimming and J lost 6 bases, with 12 bases between them. The CDR3 extends over 13 amino acids. CDR3 residues: CASSGLGRKTQYF. CDR3 DNA sequence: TGTGCCAGCAGTGGTCTGGGGAGGAAGACCCAGTACTTC.